This TCR beta chain emerged from a study of identical twins. Remarks on this clonotype: The antigen is undetermined.

Study-wide results and limits: Researchers reported weaker excess twin sharing in beta out-of-frame sequences. Insertions were reduced in abundant cord blood beta clonotypes but not in memory repertoires.

Using its own MiXCR run on the 5' RACE reads, TCRdb lists one record per CDR3 protein. Among fewer than 650,000 distinct CDR3 sequences listed, about 7.1% were seen once. The V gene lost 1 base and the J gene lost 0 bases, with 6 bases spanning the gap. The CDR3 is 14 residues long. Germline assignment: CDR1 SGHDN and CDR2 FVKESK. This sample was shared with a second study, whose subject was yellow fever vaccine responses in identical twins.

The TCR sequence derives from a woman aged 18 to 35 in good health. The chain recombines TRBV14 with TRBJ1-2; weak D call: TRBD1 (6 bases). The specimen sequenced was PBMCs. This CDR3 reads CASSQAGANYGYTF. The CDR3 DNA is TGTGCCAGCAGCCAAGCAGGGGCTAACTATGGCTACACCTTC.